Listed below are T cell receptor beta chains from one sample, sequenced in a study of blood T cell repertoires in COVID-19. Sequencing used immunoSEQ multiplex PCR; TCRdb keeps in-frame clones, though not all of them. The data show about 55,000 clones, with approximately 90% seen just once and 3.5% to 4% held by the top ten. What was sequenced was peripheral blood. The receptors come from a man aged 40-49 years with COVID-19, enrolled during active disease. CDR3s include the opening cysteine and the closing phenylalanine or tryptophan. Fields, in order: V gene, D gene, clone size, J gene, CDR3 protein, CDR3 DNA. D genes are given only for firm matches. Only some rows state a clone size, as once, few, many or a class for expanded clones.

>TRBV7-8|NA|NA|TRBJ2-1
CASSLVVIPTSSYNEQFF
TGTGCCAGCAGCTTAGTTGTCATCCCAACGAGCTCCTACAATGAGCAGTTCTTC
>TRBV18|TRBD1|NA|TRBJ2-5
CASSRANQGAGETQYF
TGTGCCAGCTCACGCGCAAATCAGGGGGCGGGAGAGACCCAGTACTTC
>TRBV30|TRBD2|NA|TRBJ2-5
CAWSATSGSGKTQYF
TGTGCCTGGAGCGCCACTAGCGGGAGTGGAAAGACCCAGTACTTC
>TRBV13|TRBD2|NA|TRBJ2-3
CASAIGGDTDTQYF
TGTGCCAGCGCTATCGGGGGGGATACAGATACGCAGTATTTT
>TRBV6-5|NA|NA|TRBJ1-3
CASSPSAEGNTIYF
TGTGCCAGCAGCCCGTCCGCGGAAGGAAACACCATATATTTT
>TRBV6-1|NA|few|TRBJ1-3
CASSGLMMSSGNTIYF
TGTGCCAGCAGTGGTCTCATGATGAGCTCTGGAAACACCATATATTTT
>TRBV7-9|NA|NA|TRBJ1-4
CASSLQGVGNEKLFF
TGTGCCAGCAGCTTACAAGGGGTAGGGAATGAAAAACTGTTTTTT
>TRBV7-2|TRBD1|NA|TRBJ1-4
CASSSYRGRGEKLFF
TGTGCCAGCAGCTCCTACAGGGGGCGAGGGGAAAAACTGTTTTTT
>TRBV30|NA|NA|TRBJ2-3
CAWGHSGSPTDTQYF
TGTGCCTGGGGCCATAGCGGCTCCCCCACAGATACGCAGTATTTT
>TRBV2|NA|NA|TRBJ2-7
CASNAGASSYEQYF
TGTGCCAGCAACGCGGGGGCCAGCTCCTACGAGCAGTACTTC
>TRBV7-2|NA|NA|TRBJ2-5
CASSLGVTDETQYF
TGTGCCAGCAGCTTAGGGGTCACAGACGAGACCCAGTACTTC
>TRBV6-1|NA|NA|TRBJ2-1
CASSEGLVRNEQFF
TGTGCCAGCAGTGAAGGACTAGTCAGGAATGAGCAGTTCTTC
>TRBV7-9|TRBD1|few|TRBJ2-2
CASRDRTGGYGELFF
TGTGCCAGCAGAGATAGGACAGGGGGCTACGGGGAGCTGTTTTTT
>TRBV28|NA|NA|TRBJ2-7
CASSPTTVSEQYF
TGTGCCAGCAGTCCCACGACAGTTTCCGAGCAGTACTTC
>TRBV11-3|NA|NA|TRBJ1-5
CASSLDLRGMNNQPQHF
TGTGCCAGCAGCTTAGACCTGCGGGGGATGAACAATCAGCCCCAGCATTTT
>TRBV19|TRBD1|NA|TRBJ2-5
CASSPGGRETQYF
TGTGCCAGTAGCCCAGGGGGTCGGGAGACCCAGTACTTC
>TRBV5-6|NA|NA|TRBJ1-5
CASSLAWEGFEPQHF
TGTGCCAGCAGCTTGGCCTGGGAGGGCTTTGAGCCCCAGCATTTT
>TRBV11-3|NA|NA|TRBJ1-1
CASSLGAGGPQGAEAFF
TGTGCCAGCAGCTTAGGCGCGGGGGGCCCTCAGGGTGCTGAAGCTTTCTTT
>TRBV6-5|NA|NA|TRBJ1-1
CASVGDKNTEAFF
TGTGCCAGCGTAGGGGACAAAAACACTGAAGCTTTCTTT
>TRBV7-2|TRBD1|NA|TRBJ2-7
CASSSRDRGDEQYF
TGTGCCAGCAGCTCCCGGGACAGGGGAGACGAGCAGTACTTC
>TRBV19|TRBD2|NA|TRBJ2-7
CAPGRGRDYSYEQYF
TGTGCCCCGGGGAGAGGAAGGGACTACTCCTACGAGCAGTACTTC
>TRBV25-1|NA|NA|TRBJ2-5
CASSRGVKETQYF
TGTGCCAGCAGCCGTGGAGTGAAAGAGACCCAGTACTTC
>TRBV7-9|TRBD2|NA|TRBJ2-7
CASSLASGGSYEQYF
TGTGCCAGCAGCTTAGCTAGCGGGGGCTCCTACGAGCAGTACTTC
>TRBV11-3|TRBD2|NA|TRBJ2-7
CASSPGLAHYEQYF
TGTGCCAGCAGCCCGGGACTAGCACACTACGAGCAGTACTTC
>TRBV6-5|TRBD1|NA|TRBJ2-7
CASSTGGRYEQYF
TGTGCCAGTTCAACAGGGGGCAGGTACGAGCAGTACTTC
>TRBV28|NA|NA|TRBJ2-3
CASQTSDTQYF
TGTGCCAGCCAGACTTCGGATACGCAGTATTTT
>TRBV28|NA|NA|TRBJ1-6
CATEANNSPLHF
TGTGCCACCGAGGCAAATAATTCACCCCTCCACTTT
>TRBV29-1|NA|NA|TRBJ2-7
CSVNLVGGYEQYF
TGCAGCGTAAACCTCGTCGGAGGCTACGAGCAGTACTTC
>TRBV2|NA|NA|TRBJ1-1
CASSRNTEAFF
TGTGCCAGCAGCCGGAACACTGAAGCTTTCTTT
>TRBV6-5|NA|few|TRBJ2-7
CASERAGTYEQYF
TGTGCCAGCGAAAGAGCAGGAACCTACGAGCAGTACTTC
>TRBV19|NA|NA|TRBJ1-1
CASSIPRGGTEAFF
TGTGCCAGTAGCATCCCACGGGGGGGCACTGAAGCTTTCTTT
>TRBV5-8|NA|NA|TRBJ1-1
CASSWTPTGGAEAFF
TGTGCCAGCAGCTGGACCCCGACAGGAGGCGCTGAAGCTTTCTTT
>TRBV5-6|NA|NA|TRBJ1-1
CASSLNRRTEAFF
TGTGCCAGCAGCCTGAACAGGAGAACTGAAGCTTTCTTT
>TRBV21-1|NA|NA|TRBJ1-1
CASSALTENTEAFF
TGTGCCAGCAGCGCCCTGACAGAGAACACTGAAGCTTTCTTT
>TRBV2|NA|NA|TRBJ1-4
CASSPTVNEKLFF
TGTGCCAGCAGTCCGACAGTTAATGAAAAACTGTTTTTT
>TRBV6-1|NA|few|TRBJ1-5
CASSEAPGWIGQPQHF
TGTGCCAGCAGTGAAGCTCCAGGGTGGATAGGTCAGCCCCAGCATTTT
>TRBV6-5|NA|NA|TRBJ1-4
CASSPGRVEKLFF
TGTGCCAGCAGCCCCGGTCGAGTTGAAAAACTGTTTTTT
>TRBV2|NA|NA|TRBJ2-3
CASSEAGRRTDTQYF
TGTGCCAGCAGTGAGGCAGGGAGGCGCACAGATACGCAGTATTTT
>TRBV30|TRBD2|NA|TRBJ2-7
CAWTNPGLAGVTYEQYF
TGTGCCTGGACCAACCCGGGACTAGCGGGAGTCACCTACGAGCAGTACTTC
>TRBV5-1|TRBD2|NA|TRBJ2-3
CASSSLAGTDTQYF
TGCGCCAGCAGCTCACTAGCGGGAACAGATACGCAGTATTTT
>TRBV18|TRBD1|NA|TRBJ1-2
CASSPPGQRRARGYTF
TGTGCCAGCTCACCACCGGGACAGCGAAGGGCTCGGGGCTACACCTTC
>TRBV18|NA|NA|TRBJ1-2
CASSPPEQGLYGYTF
TGTGCCAGCTCACCCCCGGAACAGGGCCTCTATGGCTACACCTTC
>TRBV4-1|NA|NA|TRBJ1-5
CASSPSDRHQPQHF
TGCGCCAGCAGCCCCTCGGACAGACATCAGCCCCAGCATTTT
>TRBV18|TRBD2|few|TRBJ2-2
CASSPIAGTGELFF
TGTGCCAGCTCACCAATAGCGGGAACCGGGGAGCTGTTTTTT
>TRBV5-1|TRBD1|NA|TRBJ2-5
CASSFDREGGETQYF
TGCGCCAGCAGCTTTGACAGGGAAGGAGGAGAGACCCAGTACTTC